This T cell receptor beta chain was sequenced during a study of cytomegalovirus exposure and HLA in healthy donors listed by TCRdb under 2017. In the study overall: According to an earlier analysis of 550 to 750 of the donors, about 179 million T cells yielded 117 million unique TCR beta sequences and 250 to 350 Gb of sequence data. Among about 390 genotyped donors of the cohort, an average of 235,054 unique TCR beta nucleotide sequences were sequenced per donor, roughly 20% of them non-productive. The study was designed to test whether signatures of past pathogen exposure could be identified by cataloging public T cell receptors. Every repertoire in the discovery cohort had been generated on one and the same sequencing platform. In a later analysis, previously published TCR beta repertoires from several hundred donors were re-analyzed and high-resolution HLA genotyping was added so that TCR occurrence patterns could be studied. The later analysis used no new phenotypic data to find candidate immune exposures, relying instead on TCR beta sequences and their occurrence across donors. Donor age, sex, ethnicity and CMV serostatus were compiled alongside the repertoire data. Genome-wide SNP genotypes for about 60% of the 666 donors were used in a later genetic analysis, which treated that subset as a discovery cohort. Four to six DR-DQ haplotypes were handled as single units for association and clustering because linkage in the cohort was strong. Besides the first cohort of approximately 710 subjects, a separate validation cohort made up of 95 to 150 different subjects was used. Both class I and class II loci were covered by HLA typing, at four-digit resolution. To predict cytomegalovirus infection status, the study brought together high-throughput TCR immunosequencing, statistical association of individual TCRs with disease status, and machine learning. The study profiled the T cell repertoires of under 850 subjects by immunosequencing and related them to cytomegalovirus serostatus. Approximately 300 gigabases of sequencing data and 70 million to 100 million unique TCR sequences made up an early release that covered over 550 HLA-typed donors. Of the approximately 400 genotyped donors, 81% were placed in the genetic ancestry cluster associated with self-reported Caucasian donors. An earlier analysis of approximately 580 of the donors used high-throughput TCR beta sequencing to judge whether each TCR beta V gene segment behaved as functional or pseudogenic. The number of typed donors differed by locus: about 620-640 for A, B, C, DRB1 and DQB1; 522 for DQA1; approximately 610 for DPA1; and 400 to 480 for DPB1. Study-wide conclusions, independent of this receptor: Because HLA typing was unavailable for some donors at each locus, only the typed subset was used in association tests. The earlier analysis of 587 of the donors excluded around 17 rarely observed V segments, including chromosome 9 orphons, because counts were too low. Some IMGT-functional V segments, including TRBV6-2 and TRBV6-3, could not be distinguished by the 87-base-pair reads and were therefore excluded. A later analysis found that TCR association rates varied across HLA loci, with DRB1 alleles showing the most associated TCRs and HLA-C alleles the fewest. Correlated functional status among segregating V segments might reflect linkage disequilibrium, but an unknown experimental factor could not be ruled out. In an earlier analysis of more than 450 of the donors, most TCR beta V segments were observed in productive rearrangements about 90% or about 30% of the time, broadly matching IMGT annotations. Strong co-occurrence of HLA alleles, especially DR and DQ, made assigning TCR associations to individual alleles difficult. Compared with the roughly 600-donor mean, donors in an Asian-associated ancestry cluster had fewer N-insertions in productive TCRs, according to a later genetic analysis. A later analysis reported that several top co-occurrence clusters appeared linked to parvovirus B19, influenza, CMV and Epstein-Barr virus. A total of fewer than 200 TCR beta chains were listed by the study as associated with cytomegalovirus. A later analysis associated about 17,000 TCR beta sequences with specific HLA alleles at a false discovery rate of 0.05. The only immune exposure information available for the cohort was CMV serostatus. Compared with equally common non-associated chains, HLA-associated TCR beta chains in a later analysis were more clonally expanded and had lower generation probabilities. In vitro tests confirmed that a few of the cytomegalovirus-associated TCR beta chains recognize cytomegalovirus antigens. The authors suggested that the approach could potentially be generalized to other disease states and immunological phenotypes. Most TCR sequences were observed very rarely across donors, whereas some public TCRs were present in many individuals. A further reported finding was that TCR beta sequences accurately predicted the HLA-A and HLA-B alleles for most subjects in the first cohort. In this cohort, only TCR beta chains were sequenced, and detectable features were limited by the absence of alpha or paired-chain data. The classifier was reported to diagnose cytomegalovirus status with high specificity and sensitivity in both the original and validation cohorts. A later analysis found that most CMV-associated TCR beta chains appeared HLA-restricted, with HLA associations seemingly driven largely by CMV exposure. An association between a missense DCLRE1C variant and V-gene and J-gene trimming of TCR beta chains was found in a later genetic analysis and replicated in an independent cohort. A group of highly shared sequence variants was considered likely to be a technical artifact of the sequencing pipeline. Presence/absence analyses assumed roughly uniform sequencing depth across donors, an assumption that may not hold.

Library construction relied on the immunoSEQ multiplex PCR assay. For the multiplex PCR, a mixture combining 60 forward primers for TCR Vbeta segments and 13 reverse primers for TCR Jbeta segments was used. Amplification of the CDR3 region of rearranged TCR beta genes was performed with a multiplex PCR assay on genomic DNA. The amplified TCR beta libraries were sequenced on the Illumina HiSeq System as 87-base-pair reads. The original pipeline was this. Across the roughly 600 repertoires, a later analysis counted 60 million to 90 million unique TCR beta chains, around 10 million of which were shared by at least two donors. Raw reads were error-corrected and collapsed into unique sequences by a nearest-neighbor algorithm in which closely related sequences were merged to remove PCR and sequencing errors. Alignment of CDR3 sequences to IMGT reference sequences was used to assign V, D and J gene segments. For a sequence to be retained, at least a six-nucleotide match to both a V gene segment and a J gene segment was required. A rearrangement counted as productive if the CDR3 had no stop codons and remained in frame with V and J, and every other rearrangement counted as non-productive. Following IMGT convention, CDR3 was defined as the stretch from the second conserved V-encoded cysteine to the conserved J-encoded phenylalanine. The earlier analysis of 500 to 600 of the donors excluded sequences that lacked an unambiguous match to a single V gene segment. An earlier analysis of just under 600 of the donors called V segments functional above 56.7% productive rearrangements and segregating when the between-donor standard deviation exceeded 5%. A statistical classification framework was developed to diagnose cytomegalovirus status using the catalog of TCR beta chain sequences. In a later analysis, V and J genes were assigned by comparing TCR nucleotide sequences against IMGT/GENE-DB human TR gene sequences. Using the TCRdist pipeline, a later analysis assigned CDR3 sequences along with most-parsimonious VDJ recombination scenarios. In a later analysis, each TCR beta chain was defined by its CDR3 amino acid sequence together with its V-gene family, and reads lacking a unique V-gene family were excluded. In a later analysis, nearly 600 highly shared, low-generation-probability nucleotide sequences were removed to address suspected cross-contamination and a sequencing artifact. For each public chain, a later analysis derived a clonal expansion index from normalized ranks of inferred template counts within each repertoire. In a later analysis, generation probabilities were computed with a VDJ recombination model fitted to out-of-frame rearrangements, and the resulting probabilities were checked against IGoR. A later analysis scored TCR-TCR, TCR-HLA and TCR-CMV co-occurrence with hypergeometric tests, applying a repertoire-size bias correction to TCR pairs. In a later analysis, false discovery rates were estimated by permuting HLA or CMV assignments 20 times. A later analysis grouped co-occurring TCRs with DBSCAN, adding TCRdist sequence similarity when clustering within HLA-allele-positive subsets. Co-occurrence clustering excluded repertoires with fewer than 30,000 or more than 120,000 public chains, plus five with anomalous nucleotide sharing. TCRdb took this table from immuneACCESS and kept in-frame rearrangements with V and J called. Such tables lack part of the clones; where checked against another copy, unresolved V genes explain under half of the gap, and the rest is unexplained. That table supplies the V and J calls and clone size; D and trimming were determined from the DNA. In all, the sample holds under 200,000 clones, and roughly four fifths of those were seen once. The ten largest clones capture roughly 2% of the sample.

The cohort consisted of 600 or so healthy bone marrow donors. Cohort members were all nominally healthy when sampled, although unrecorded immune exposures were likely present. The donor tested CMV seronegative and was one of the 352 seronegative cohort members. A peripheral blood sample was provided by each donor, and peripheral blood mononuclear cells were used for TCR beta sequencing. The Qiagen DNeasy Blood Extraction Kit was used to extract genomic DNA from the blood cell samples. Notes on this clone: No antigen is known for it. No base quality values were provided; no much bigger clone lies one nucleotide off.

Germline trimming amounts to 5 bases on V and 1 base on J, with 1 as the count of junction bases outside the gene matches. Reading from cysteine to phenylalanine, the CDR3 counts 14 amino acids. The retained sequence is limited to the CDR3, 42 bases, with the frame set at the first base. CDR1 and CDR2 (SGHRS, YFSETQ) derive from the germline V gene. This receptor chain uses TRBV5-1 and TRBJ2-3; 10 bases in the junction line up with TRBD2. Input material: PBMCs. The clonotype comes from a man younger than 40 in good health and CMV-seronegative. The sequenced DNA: TGCGCCAGCAGAACTAGCGGGGGCACAGATACGCAGTATTTT. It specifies CASRTSGGTDTQYF.